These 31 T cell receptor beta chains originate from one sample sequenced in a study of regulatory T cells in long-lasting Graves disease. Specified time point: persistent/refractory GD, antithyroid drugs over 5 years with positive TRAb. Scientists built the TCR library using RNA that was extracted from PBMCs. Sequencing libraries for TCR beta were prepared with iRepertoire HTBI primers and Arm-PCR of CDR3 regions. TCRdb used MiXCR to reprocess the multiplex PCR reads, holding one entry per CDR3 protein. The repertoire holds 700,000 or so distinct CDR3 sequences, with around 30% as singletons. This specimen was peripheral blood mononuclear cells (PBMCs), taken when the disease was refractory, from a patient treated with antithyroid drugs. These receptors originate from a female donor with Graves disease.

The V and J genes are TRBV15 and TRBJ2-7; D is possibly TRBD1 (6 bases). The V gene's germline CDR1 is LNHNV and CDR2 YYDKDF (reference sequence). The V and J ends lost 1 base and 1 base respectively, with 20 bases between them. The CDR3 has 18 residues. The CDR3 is CATSRVKVTGMSSYEQYF. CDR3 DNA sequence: TGTGCCACCAGCAGAGTTAAAGTGACAGGCATGAGTTCCTACGAGCAGTACTTC.

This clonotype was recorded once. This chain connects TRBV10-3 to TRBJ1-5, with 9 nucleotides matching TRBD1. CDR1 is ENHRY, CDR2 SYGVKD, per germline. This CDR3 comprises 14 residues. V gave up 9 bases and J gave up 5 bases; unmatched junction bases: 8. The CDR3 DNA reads TGTGCCATAAGCTCTACAGGGGGCGATCAGCCCCAGCATTTT. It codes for CAISSTGGDQPQHF.

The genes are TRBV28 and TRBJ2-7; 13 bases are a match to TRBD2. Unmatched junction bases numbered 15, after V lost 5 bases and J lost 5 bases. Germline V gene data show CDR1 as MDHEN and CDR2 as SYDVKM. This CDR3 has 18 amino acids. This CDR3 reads CASSTRLWTSGSLNEQYF. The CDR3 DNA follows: TGTGCCAGCAGTACCAGACTCTGGACTAGCGGGAGCCTGAACGAGCAGTACTTC.

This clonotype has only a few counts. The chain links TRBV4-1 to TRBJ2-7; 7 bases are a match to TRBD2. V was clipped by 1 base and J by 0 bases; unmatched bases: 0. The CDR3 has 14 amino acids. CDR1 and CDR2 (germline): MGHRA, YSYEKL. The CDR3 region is CASSQGDYSYEQYF. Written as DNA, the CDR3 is TGCGCCAGCAGCCAAGGGGACTACTCCTACGAGCAGTACTTC.

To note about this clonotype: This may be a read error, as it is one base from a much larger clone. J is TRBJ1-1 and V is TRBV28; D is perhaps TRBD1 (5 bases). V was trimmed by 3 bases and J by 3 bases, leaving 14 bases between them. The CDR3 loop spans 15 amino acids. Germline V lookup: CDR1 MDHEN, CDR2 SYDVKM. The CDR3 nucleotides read TGTGCCAGCAGTTTGTTACGGGGGGATCACACTGAAGCTTTCTTT. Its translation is CASSLLRGDHTEAFF.

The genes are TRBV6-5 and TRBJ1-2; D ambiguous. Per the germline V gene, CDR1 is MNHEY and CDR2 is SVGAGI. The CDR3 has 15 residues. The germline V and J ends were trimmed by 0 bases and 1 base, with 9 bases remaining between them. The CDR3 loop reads CASSYSPGGNYGYTF. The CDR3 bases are TGTGCCAGCAGTTACTCCCCGGGAGGTAACTATGGCTACACCTTC.

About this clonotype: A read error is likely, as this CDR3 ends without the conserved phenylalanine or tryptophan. The CDR3 region is CASSFLSGQNSPLHL. In nucleotides, the CDR3 is TGTGCCAGCAGCTTCCTCTCAGGGCAAAATTCACCCCTCCACCTT. The chain combines TRBV7-2 with TRBJ1-6, with D tentatively TRBD1 (5 bases). The germline CDR1 and CDR2 sequences are SGHTA and FQGNSA. CDR3 length: 15 amino acids. The ends were cut back, 3 bases at V and 7 bases at J, with 13 bases in the middle.

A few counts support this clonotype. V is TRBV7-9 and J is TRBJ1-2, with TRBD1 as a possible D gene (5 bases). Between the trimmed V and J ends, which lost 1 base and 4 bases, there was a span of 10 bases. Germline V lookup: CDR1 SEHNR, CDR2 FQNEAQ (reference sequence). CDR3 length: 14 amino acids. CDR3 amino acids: CASSLGQSFYGYTF. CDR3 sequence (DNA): TGTGCCAGCAGCTTAGGACAGTCCTTCTATGGCTACACCTTC.

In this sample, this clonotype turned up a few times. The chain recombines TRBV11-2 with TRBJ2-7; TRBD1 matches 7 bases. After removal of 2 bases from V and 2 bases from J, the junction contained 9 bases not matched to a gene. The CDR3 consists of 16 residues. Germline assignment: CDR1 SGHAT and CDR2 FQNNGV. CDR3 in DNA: TGTGCCAGCAGCTTACCCACAGGGGCCCCTACCTACGAGCAGTACTTC. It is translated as CASSLPTGAPTYEQYF.

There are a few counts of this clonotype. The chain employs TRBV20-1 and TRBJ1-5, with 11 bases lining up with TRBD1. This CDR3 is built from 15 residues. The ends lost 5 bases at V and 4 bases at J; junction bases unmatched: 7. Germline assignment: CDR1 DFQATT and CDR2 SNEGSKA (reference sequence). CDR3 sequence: CSALSGTGGNQPQHF. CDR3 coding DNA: TGCAGTGCTCTGTCAGGGACAGGGGGGAATCAGCCCCAGCATTTT.

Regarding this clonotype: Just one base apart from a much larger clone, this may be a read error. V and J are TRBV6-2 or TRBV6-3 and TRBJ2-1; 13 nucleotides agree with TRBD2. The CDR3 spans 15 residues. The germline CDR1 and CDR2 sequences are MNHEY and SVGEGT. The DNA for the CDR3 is TGTGCCAGCAGCCTTGGACTAGCGGGAGTGGATGAGCAGCTCTTC. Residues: CASSLGLAGVDEQLF.

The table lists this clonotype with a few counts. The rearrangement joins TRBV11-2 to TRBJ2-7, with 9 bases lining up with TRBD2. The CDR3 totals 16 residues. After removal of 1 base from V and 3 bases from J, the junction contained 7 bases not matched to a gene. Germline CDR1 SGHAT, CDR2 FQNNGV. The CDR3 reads CASSLGGRREGYEQYF. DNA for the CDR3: TGTGCCAGCAGCTTAGGAGGGCGGCGGGAGGGCTACGAGCAGTACTTC.

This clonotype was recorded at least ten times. CDR3 sequence (DNA): TGTGCCAGCAGTTGGGGGGGACGGGGGAGGACCTTC. The encoded protein is CASSWGGRGRTF. The V and J genes are TRBV28 and TRBJ1-2; perhaps TRBD1 as D (5 bases). The CDR3 sequence is 12 residues long. CDR1 is MDHEN, CDR2 SYDVKM, per germline. The V gene lost 4 bases and the J gene lost 14 bases, with 17 bases spanning the gap.

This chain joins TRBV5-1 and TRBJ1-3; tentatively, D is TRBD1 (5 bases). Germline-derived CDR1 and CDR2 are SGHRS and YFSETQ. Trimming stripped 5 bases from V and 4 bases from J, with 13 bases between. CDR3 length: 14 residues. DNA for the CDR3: TGCGCCAGCAGTCGGGATGGGGCCGGAAACACCATATATTTT. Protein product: CASSRDGAGNTIYF.

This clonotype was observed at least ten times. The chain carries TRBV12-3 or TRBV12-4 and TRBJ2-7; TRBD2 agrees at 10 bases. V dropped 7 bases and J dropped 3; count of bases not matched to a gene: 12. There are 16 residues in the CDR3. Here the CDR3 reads CASTPGSSGSIYEQYF. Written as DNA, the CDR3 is TGTGCCAGCACTCCCGGGTCTAGCGGGAGTATCTACGAGCAGTACTTC.

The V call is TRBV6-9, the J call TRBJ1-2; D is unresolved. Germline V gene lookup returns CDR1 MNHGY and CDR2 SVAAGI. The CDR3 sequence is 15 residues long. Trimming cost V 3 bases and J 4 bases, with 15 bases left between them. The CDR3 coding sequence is TGTGCCAGCAGTTACTCTTCCGGGGTCGGCTATGGCTACACCTTC. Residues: CASSYSSGVGYGYTF.

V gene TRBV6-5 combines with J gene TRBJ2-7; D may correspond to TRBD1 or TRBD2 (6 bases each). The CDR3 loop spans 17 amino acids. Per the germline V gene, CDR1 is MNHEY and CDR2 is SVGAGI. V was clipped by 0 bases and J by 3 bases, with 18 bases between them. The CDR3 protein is CASSYSTGAGHLYEQYF. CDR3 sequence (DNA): TGTGCCAGCAGTTACTCGACCGGTGCGGGACATCTCTACGAGCAGTACTTC.

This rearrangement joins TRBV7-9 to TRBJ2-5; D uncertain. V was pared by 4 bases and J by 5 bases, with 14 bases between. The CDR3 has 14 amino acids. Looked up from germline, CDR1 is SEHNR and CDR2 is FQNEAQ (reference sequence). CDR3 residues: CASSSFLGLETQYF. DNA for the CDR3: TGTGCCAGCAGCTCCTTTCTCGGTTTGGAGACCCAGTACTTC.

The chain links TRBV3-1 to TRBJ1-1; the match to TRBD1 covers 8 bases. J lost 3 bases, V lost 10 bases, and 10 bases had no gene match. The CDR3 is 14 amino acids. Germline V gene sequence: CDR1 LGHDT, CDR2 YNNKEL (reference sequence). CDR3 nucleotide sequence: TGTGCCACTGGACAGGGCGGGCGACACACTGAAGCTTTCTTT. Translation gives CATGQGGRHTEAFF.

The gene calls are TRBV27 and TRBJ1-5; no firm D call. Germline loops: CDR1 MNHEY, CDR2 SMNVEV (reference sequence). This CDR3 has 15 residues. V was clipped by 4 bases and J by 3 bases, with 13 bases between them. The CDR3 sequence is CASSWRTTSNQPQHF. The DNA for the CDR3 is TGTGCCAGCAGTTGGAGGACGACCTCCAATCAGCCCCAGCATTTT.

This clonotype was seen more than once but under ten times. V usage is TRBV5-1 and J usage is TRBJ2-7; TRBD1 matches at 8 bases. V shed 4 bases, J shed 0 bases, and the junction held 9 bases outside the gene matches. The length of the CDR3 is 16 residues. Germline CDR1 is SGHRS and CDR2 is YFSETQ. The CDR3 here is CASSTTGAISSYEQYF. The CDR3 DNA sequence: TGCGCCAGCAGCACGACAGGGGCGATTAGCTCCTACGAGCAGTACTTC.

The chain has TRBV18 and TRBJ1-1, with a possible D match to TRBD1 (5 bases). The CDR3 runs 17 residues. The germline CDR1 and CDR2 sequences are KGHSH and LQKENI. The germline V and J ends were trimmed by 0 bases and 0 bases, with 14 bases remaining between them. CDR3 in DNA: TGTGCCAGCTCACCACCTAACAGGAGAAGTCTGAACACTGAAGCTTTCTTT. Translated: CASSPPNRRSLNTEAFF.

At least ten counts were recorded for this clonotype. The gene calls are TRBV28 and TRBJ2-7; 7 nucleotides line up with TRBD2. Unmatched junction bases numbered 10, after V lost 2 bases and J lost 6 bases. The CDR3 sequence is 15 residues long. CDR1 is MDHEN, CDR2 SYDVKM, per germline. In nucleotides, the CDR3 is TGTGCCAGCAGTTTAATGGCGGGAGCGAGGTTCGAGCAGTACTTC. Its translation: CASSLMAGARFEQYF.

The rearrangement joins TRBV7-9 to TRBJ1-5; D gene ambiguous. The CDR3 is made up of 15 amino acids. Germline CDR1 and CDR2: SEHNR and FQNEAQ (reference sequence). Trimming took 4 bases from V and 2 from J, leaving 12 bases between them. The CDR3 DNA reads TGTGCCAGCAGCTCGGGATTGGAGGGCAATCAGCCCCAGCATTTT. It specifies CASSSGLEGNQPQHF.

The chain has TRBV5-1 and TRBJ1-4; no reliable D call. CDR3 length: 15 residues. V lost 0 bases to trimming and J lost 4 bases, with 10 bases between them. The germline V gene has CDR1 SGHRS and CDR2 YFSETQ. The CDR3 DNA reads TGCGCCAGCAGCTTGGTTGGCCGGGTTAATGAAAAACTGTTTTTT. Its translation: CASSLVGRVNEKLFF.

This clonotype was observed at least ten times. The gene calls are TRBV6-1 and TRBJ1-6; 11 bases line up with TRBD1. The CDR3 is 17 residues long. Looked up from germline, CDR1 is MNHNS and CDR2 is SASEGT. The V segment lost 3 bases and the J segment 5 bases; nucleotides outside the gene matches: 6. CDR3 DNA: TGTGCCAGCAGTGACTACTGGACAGGGGGCAATAATTCACCCCTCCACTTT. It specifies CASSDYWTGGNNSPLHF.

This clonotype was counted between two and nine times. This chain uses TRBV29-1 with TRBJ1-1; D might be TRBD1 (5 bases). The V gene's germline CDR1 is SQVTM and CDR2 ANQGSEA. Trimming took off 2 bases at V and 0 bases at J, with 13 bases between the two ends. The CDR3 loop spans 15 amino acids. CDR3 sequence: CSVELQGGMNTEAFF. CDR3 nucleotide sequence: TGCAGCGTTGAATTGCAGGGAGGGATGAACACTGAAGCTTTCTTT.

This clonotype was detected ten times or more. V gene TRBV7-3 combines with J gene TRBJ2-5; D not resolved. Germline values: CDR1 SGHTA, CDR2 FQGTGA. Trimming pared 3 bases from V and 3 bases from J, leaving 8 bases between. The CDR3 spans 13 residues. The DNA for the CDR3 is TGTGCCAGCAGCTTCAGTCGCGAAGAGACCCAGTACTTC. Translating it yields CASSFSREETQYF.

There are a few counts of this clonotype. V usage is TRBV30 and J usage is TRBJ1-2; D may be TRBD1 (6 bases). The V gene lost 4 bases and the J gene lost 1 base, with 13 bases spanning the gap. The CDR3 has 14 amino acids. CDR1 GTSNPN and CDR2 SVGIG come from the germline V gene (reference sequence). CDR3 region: CAWNPTGINYGYTF. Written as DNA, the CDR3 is TGTGCCTGGAACCCAACAGGGATTAACTATGGCTACACCTTC.

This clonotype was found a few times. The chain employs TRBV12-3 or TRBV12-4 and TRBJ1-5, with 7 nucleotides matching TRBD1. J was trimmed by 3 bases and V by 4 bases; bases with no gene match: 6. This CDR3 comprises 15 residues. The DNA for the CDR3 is TGTGCCAGCAGTTGGGACAGAGGTGTCAATCAGCCCCAGCATTTT. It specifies CASSWDRGVNQPQHF.

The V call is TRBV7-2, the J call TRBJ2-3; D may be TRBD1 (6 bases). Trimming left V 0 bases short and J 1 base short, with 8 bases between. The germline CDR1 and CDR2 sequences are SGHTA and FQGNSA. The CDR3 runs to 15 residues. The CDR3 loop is CASSLANRGTDTQYF. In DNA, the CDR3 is TGTGCCAGCAGCTTAGCGAACAGGGGCACAGATACGCAGTATTTT.